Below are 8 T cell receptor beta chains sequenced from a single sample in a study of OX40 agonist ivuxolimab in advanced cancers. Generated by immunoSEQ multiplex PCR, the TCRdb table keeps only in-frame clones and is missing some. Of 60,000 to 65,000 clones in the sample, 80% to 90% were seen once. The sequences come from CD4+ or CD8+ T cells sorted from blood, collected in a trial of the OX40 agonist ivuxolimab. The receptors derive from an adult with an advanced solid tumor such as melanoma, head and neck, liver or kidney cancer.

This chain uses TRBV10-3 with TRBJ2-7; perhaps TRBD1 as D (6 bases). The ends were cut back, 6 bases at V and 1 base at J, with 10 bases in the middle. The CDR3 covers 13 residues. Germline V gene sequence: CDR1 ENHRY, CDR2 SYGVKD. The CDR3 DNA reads TGTGCCATCAGCCGGGACACGTCCTACGAGCAGTACTTC. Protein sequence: CAISRDTSYEQYF.

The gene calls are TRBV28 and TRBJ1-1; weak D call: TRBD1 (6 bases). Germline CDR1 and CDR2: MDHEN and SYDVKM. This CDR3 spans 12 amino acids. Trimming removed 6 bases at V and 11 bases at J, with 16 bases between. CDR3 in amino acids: CASSLMGAQAFF. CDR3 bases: TGTGCCAGCAGCCTCATGGGGGCGCAGGCTTTCTTT.

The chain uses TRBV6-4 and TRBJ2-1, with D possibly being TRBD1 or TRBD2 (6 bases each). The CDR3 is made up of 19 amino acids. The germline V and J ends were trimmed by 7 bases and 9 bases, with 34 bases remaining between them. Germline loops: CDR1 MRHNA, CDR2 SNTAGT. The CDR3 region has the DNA TGTGCCAGCACGAGGGGGGTTTCAAATGGTCCCCGGGTAATCAGTGAGCAGTTCTTC. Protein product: CASTRGVSNGPRVISEQFF.

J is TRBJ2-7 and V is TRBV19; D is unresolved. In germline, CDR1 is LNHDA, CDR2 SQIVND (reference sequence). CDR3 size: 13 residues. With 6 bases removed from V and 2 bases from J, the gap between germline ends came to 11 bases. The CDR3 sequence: CASRPPETYEQYF. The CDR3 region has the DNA TGTGCCAGTAGGCCACCTGAAACCTACGAGCAGTACTTC.

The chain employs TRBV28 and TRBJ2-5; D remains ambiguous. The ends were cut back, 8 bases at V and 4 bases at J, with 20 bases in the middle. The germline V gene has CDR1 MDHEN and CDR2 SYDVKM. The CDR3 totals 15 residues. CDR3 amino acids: CASHNLGAGPETQYF. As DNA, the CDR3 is TGTGCCAGCCACAACCTAGGTGCAGGCCCAGAGACCCAGTACTTC.

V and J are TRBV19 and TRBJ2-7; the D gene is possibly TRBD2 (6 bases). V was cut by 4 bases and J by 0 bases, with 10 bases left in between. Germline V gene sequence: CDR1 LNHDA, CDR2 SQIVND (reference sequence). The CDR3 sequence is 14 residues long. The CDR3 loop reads CASSRRASSYEQYF. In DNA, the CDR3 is TGTGCCAGTAGTAGGAGGGCGAGCTCCTACGAGCAGTACTTC. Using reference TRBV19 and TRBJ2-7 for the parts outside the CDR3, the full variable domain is DGGITQSPKYLFRKEGQNVTLSCEQNLNHDAMYWYRQDPGQGLRLIYYSQIVNDFQKGDIAEGYSVSREKKESFPLTVTSAQKNPTAFYLCASSRRASSYEQYFGPGTRLTVT.

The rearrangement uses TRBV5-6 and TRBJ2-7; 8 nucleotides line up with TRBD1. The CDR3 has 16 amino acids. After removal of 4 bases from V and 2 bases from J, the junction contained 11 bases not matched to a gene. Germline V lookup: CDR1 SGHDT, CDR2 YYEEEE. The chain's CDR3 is CASSPYRIQGAYEQYF. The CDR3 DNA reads TGTGCCAGCAGCCCCTACCGGATACAGGGGGCCTACGAGCAGTACTTC.

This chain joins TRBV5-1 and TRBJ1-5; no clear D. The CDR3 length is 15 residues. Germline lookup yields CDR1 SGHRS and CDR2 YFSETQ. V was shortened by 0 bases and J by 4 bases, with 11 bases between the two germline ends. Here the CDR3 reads CASSLENPKNQPQHF. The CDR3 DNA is TGCGCCAGCAGCTTGGAGAACCCGAAGAATCAGCCCCAGCATTTT.